This T cell receptor beta chain emerged from a study of shared clonotypes between healthy human individuals. The ends were cut back, 7 bases at V and 0 bases at J, with 16 bases in the middle. The CDR3 is 16 amino acids. Germline CDR1 reads MDHEN; CDR2 reads SYDVKM. A remark on this clone: Its antigen is not identified.

Overall study findings and caveats: Rarefaction showed that sequencing of sorted subsets was incomplete (despite large depth).

Measured with immunoSEQ multiplex PCR; TCRdb has only the in-frame clones, and not every one. The sample includes a few hundred thousand clones, around 74% seen only once; the top ten take approximately 10%. The sample taken for sequencing was memory CD4+ T cells sorted from blood. Subset denoted: CD45RA-negative fraction. The chain is built from TRBV28 and TRBJ1-3; D might be TRBD1 (5 bases). The receptor was derived from a man aged 25 to 45 in good health. The CDR3 DNA is TGTGCCAGCAAAACCGGGACTTTCCTCTCTGGAAACACCATATATTTT. This sequence encodes CASKTGTFLSGNTIYF. Full variable domain (remainder filled in from reference TRBV28 and TRBJ1-3): DVKVTQSSRYLVKRTGEKVFLECVQDMDHENMFWYRQDPGLGLRLIYFSYDVKMKEKGDIPEGYSVSREKKERFSLILESASTNQTSMYLCASKTGTFLSGNTIYFGEGSWLTVV.